This TCR beta chain originates from a study of shared clonotypes between healthy human individuals. Study-level background: Three CD4 naive, three CD4 memory, two CD8 naive and one CD8 memory plate were used per donor. Study results and limitations: Researchers sampled blood only, noting tissue repertoires likely differ.

The split of CD4+ cells yielded CD45RA+ naive and CD45RA-negative memory subsets. Original processing notes: With immunoSEQ giving junction-only sequences and no quality scores, filtering differed. The assay was immunoSEQ multiplex PCR, and TCRdb's table has in-frame clones only and misses some. V, J and clone size are taken as reported in that table, and D and trimming were inferred from the DNA itself. The sample lists roughly 2.4 million clones, more than 90% seen once, with around 0.13% in the top ten. About this clone itself: Its matching antigen is unknown.

V shed 2 bases and J 4 bases; nucleotides not matched to a gene: 3. The V gene's germline CDR1 is SGHTA and CDR2 FQGTGA. The CDR3 loop spans 14 amino acids. The sample consisted of naive CD4+ T cells sorted from blood. The subset here: CD45RA+ positively selected. The chain has TRBV7-3 and TRBJ1-2; 8 bases align to TRBD1. This sequence originates from a man younger than 35 in good health. CDR3 in amino acids: CASSLSGGLYGYTF. The CDR3 nucleotides are TGTGCCAGCAGCTTATCAGGGGGCCTCTATGGCTACACCTTC.